This TCR beta chain originates from a study of blood T cell repertoires in COVID-19. Profiling relied on immunoSEQ multiplex PCR, and the TCRdb table lists in-frame clones only, not all of them. The sample records 140,000 to 150,000 clones, just under 80% being singletons. This CDR3 is 12 amino acids long. V lost 4 bases, J lost 7 bases, and 9 bases lay in between. Germline V gene lookup returns CDR1 SGHRS and CDR2 YFSETQ. The source of this sequence is a woman aged 60-75 years with acute or convalescent COVID-19. The chain employs TRBV5-1 and TRBJ2-1, with a weak D call TRBD1 (5 bases). Material: peripheral blood. The CDR3 is CASSPAGNEQFF. The DNA for the CDR3 is TGCGCCAGCAGCCCCGCAGGGAATGAGCAGTTCTTC.